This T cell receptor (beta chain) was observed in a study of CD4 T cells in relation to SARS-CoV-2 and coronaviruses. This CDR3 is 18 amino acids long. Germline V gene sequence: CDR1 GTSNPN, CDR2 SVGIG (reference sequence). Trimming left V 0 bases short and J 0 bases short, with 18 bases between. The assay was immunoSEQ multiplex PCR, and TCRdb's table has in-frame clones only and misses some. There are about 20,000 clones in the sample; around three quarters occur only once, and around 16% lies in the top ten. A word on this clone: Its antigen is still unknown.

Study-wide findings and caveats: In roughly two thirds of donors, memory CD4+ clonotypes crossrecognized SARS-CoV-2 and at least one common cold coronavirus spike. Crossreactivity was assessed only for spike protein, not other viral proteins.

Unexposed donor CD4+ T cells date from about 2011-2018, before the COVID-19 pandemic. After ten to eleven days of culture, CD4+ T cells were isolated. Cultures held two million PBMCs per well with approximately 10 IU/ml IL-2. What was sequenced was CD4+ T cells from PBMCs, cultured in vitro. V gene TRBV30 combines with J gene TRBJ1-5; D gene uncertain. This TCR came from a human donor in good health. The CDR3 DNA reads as TGTGCCTGGAGTGTGCCAGCTTCTAAGTTTGATAGCAATCAGCCCCAGCATTTT. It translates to CAWSVPASKFDSNQPQHF.